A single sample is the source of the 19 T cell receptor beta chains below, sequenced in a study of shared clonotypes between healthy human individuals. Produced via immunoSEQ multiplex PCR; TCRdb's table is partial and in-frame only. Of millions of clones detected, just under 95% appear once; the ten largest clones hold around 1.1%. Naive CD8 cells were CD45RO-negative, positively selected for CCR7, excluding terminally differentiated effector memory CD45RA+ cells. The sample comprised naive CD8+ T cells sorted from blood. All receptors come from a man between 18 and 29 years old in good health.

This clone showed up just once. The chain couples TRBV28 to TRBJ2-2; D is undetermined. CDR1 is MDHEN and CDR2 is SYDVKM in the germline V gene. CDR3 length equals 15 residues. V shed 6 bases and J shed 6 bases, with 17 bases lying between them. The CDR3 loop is CASSRQAVGAGELFF. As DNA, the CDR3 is TGTGCCAGCAGCCGACAAGCCGTTGGGGCCGGGGAGCTGTTTTTT.

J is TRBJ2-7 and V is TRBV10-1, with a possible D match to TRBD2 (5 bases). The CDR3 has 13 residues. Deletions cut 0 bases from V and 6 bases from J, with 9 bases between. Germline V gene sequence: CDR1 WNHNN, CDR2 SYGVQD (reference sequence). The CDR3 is CASSESIGVEQYF. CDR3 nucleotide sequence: TGCGCCAGCAGTGAGTCGATCGGGGTCGAGCAGTACTTC.

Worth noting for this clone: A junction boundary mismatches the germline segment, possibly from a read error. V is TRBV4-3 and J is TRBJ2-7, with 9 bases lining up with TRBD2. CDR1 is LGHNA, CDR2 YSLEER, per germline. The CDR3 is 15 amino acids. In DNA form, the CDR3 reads TGCGCCAGCAGCCTGGGACTAGCTACCTCCCACGAGCAGTACTTC. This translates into CASSLGLATSHEQYF.

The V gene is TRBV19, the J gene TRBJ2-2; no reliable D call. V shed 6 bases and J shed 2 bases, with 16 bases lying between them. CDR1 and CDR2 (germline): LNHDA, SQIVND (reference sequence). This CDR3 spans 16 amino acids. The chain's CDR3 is CASSPLFQKNTGELFF. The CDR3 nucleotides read TGTGCCAGTAGCCCTCTTTTCCAGAAAAACACCGGGGAGCTGTTTTTT.

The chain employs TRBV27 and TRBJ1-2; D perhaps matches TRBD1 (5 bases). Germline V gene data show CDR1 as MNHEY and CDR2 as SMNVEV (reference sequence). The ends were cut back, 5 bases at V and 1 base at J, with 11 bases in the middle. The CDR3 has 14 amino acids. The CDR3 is CASSPRDGNYGYTF. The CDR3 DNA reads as TGTGCCAGCAGTCCCCGGGACGGTAACTATGGCTACACCTTC.

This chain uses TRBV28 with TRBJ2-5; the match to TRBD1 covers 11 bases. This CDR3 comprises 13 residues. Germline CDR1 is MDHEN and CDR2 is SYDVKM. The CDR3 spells CATWDRGQETQYF. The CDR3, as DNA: TGTGCTACCTGGGACAGGGGGCAAGAGACCCAGTACTTC.

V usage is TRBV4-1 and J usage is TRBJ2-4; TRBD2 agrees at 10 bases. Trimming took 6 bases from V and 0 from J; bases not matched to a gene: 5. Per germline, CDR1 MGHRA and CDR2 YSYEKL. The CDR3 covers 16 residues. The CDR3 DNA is TGCGCCAGCAGGGAAGCGGGGGGGCTAGCCAAAAACATTCAGTACTTC. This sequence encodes CASREAGGLAKNIQYF.

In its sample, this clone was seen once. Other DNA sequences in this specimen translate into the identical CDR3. CDR3 region: CASSQGLDRTYEQYF. CDR3 in DNA: TGCGCCAGCAGCCAAGGGTTAGACAGGACCTACGAGCAGTACTTC. The rearrangement links TRBV4-3 to TRBJ2-7; TRBD1 might be the D (6 bases). The CDR3 is 15 residues long. V was cut by 1 base and J by 2 bases, with 12 bases left in between. CDR1 is LGHNA, CDR2 YSLEER, per germline.

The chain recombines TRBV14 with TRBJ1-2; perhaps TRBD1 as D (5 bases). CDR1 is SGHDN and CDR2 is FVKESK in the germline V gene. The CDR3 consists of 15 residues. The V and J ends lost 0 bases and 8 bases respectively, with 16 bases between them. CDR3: CASSQDLGLLRGYTF. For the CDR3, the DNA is TGTGCCAGCAGCCAAGATCTGGGACTCCTAAGGGGCTACACCTTC.

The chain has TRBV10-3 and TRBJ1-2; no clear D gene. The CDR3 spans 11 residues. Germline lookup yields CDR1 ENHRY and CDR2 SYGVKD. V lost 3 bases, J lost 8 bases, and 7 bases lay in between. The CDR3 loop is CAISDGSGYTF. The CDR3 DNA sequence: TGTGCCATCAGTGATGGGTCGGGCTACACCTTC.

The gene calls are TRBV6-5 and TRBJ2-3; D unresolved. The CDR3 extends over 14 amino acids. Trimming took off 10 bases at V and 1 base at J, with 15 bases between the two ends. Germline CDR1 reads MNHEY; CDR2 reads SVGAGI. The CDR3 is CATQRFLRTDTQYF. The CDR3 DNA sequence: TGTGCCACTCAACGATTCCTCCGCACAGATACGCAGTATTTT.

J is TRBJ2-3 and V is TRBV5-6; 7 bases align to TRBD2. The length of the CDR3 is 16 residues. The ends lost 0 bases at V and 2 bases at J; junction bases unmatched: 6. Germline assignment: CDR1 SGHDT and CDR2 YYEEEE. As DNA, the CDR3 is TGTGCCAGCAGCTTGGCCGGGCGGGGGAACACAGATACGCAGTATTTT. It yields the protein CASSLAGRGNTDTQYF. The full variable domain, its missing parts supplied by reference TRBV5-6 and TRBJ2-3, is DAGVTQSPTHLIKTRGQQVTLRCSPKSGHDTVSWYQQALGQGPQFIFQYYEEEERQRGNFPDRFSGHQFPNYSSELNVNALLLGDSALYLCASSLAGRGNTDTQYFGPGTRLTVL.

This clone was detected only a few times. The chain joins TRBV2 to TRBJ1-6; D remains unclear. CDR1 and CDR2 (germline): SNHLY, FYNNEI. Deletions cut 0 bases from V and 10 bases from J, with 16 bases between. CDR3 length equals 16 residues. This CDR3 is CASSEAVVEKASPLHF. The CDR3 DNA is TGTGCCAGCAGTGAAGCTGTCGTCGAGAAGGCCTCACCCCTCCACTTT.

CDR3 in amino acids: CASSLGAGDYGYTF. For the CDR3, the DNA is TGTGCCAGCAGTTTAGGGGCTGGGGACTATGGCTACACCTTC. J is TRBJ1-2 and V is TRBV28, with D maybe TRBD1 (5 bases). Trimming took 2 bases from V and 3 from J, leaving 10 bases between them. From germline, CDR1 is MDHEN and CDR2 SYDVKM. The CDR3 length is 14 residues.

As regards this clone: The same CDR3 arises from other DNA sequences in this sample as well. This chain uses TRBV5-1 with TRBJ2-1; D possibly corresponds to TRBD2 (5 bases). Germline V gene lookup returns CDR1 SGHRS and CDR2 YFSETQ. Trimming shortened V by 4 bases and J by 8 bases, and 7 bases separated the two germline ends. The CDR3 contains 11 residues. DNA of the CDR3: TGCGCCAGCAGCCTTAGCGATGAGCAGTTCTTC. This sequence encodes CASSLSDEQFF.

For the CDR3, the DNA is TGTGCCAGCATCCCCGACAGGCAGGGAGTAGGTCAGCCCCAGCATTTT. As protein: CASIPDRQGVGQPQHF. V usage is TRBV2 and J usage is TRBJ1-5; a possible D gene is TRBD1 (6 bases). CDR3 length: 16 residues. CDR1 is SNHLY and CDR2 is FYNNEI in the germline V gene. V lost 7 bases and J 6 bases, leaving 22 bases between the germline ends.

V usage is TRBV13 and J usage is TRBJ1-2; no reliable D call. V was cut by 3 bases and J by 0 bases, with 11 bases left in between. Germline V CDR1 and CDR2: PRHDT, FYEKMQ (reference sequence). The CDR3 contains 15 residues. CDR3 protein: CASSFRSVANYGYTF. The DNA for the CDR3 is TGTGCCAGCAGCTTTCGGTCGGTGGCTAACTATGGCTACACCTTC.

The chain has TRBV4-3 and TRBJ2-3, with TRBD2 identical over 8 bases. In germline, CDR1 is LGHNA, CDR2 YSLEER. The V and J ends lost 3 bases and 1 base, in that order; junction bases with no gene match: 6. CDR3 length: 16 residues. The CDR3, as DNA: TGCGCCAGCAGCCAGACTAGCGCGAAGGGCACAGATACGCAGTATTTT. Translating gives CASSQTSAKGTDTQYF.

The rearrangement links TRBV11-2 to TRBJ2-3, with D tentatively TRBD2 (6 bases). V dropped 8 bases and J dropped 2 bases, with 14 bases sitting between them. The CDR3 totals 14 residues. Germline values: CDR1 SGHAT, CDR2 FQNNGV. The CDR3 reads CASQRSGITDTQYF. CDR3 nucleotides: TGTGCCAGCCAACGTAGCGGAATCACAGATACGCAGTATTTT.